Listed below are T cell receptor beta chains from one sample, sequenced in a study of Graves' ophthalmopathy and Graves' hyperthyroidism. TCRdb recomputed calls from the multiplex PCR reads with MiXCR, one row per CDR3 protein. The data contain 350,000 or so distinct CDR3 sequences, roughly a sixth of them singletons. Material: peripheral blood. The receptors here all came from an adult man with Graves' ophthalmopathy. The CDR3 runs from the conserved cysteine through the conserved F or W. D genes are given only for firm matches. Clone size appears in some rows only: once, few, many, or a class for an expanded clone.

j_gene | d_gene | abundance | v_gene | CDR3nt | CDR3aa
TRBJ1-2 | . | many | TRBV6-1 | TGTGCCAGCAGTGGCCTTTTTGTTGGTGGCTACACCTTC | CASSGLFVGGYTF
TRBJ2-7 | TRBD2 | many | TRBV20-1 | TGCAGTGCTATTGGGCGGGGGGCTTTCGAGCAGTACTTC | CSAIGRGAFEQYF
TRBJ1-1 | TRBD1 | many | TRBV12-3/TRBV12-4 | TGTGCCAGCAGAACAGGGGGGGAAGAAGCTTTCTTT | CASRTGGEEAFF
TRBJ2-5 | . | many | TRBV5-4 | TGTGCCAGCAGCCCGGGGGGCGGAATGGGAGAGACCCAGTACTTC | CASSPGGGMGETQYF
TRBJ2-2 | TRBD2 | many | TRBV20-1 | TGCAGTGCTAGAGTAGCGGGGGCATACACCGGGGAGCTGTTTTTT | CSARVAGAYTGELFF
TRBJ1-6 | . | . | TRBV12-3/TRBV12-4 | TGTGACAGCAGTCCAGACAGTCGCGGGGGGAATTCACGCCTCCACTTT | CDSSPDSRGGNSRLHF
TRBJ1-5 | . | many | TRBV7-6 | TGTGCCAGCAGCGCGCGACACGGGAATCAGCCCCAGCATTTT | CASSARHGNQPQHF
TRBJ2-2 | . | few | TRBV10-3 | TGTGCCATCAGTGAGTCGAAGGCAGGATTCAACACCGGGGAGCTGTTTTTT | CAISESKAGFNTGELFF
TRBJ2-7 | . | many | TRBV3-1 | TGTGCCAGCAGCCAACGGCAGCAGTCCTACGAGCAGTACTTC | CASSQRQQSYEQYF
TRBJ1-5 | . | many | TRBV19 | TGTGCCACCTCCCCACTTGATCAGCCCCAGCATTTT | CATSPLDQPQHF
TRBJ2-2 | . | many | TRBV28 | TGTGCCAGCAGTTTTCGGCTGATCACCGGGGAGCTGTTTTTT | CASSFRLITGELFF
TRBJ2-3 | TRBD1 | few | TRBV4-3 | TGCGCCAGCAGCCACGGGACAGGGTATAGCACAGATACGCAGTATTTT | CASSHGTGYSTDTQYF
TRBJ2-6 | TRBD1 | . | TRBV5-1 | TGCGCCAGCGGACAGGGCGGAACTGGGGCCAACGTCCTGACTTTC | CASGQGGTGANVLTF
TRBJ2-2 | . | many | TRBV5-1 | TGCGCCAGCAGACAGACAGGAGACACCGGGGAGCTGTTTTTT | CASRQTGDTGELFF
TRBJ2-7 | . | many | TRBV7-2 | TGTGCCAGCAGCTCCGATTCGATCGGACAAGCCAGGTACGAGCAGTACTTC | CASSSDSIGQARYEQYF
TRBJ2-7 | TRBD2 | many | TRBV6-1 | TGTGCCAGCAGTGGACTAGCGGGAGACTACGAGCAGTACTTC | CASSGLAGDYEQYF
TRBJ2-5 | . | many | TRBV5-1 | TGCGCCAGCAGCCCGGCGATTCAAGAGACCCAGTACTTC | CASSPAIQETQYF
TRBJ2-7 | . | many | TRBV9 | TGTGCCAGCAGTCCATGGAAATACAACTCCTACGAGCAGTACTTC | CASSPWKYNSYEQYF
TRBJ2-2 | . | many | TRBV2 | TGTGCCAGCGCAGGGGTCGATAACACCGGGGAGCTGTTTTTT | CASAGVDNTGELFF
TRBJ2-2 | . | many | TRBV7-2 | TGCGCCAGCAGCTTGACAGGGAACACCGGGGAGCTGTTTTTT | CASSLTGNTGELFF
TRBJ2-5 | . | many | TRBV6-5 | TGTGCCAGCAGAAATGGTCTAGGCGAGGGAGAGACCCAGTACTTC | CASRNGLGEGETQYF
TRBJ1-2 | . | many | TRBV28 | TGTGCCAGCAGTTTGCCAGGGGAAGGAAAGAAACATACCTTC | CASSLPGEGKKHTF
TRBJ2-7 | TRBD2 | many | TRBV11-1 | TGTGCCAGCAGCTCGCAAGGGCTAGCGGACGAGCAGTACTTC | CASSSQGLADEQYF
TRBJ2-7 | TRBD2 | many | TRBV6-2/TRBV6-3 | TGTGCCAGCAGTTACCCGGGACTAGTCTACGAGCAGTACTTC | CASSYPGLVYEQYF
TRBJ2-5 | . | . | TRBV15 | TGTGCCACCAGCAGAGATCGGATGGGGGTAAGGACCCAGTACTTC | CATSRDRMGVRTQYF
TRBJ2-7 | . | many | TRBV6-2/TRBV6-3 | TGTGCCAGCAGTTACAAGGTCGGATCCTACGAGCAGTACTTC | CASSYKVGSYEQYF
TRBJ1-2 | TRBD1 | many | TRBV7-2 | TGTGCCAGCAGCCGACAGGGGGTTGGCTACACCTTC | CASSRQGVGYTF
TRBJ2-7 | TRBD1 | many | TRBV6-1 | TGTGCCAGCAGTGCTCGACTCAGGGGGTCGTACGAGCAGTACTTC | CASSARLRGSYEQYF
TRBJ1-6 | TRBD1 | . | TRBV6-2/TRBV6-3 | TGTGCCTGCTCGGACAGGGGTAATTCACCCCTCCACTTT | CACSDRGNSPLHF
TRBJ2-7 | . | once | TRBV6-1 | TGTGCCAGCAGTGAAGAGGTGGGCCGGAACTACGAGCAGTACTTC | CASSEEVGRNYEQYF
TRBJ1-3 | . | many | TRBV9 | TGTGCCAGCAGCGAGCAAACGGGCCGTCCCTCTGGAAACACCATATATTTT | CASSEQTGRPSGNTIYF
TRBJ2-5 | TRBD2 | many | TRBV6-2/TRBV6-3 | TGTGCCAGCAGTGTCCCGGGACTAAAAGAGACCCAGTACTTC | CASSVPGLKETQYF
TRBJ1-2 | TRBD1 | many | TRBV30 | TGTGCCCGCAATGACAGGGAGAACTATGGCTACACCTTC | CARNDRENYGYTF
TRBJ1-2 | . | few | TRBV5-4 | TGTGCCAGCAGCTTGTCGGGCAGGCGAATATCTAACTATGGCTACACCTTC | CASSLSGRRISNYGYTF
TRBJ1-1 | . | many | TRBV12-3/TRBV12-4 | TGTGCCAGCAGTTTAGCTAGTCGGAGCCCTGAAGCTTTCTTT | CASSLASRSPEAFF
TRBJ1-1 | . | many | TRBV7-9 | TGTGCCAGCAGCTTAGGGACAGATTTTACTGAAGCTTTCTTT | CASSLGTDFTEAFF
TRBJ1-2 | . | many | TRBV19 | TGTGCCAGTAGTATATTCGCCATCCCGGGCAGCAACTATGGCTACACCTTC | CASSIFAIPGSNYGYTF
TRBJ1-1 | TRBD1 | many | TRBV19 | TGTGCCAGTAGAAAAGCGAGACAGGGGAACACTGAAGCTTTCTTT | CASRKARQGNTEAFF
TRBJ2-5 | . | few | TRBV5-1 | TGCGCCAGCAGCTTGAAAACAGGGAAGGAGACCCAGTACTTC | CASSLKTGKETQYF
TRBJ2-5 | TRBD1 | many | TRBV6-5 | TGTGCCAGCATCCAACCTAGGGGACAGGGTGAAGAGACCCAGTACTTC | CASIQPRGQGEETQYF
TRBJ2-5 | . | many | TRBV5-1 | TGCGCCAGCAGCTTGAGCGGGCAGGGGAAAGAGACCCAGTACTTC | CASSLSGQGKETQYF
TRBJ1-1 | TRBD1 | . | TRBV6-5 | TGTGCCAGCAGTTACTCTAACAGGGGGAACACTGAAGCTTTCTTT | CASSYSNRGNTEAFF
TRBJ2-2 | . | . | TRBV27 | TGTGCCAGCAGTGTCGGAACAGACAACACCGGGGAGCTGTTTTTT | CASSVGTDNTGELFF
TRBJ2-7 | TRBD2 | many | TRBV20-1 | TGCAGTGCTAGAGAAGGGACTAGAAATCCCTACGAGCAGTACTTC | CSAREGTRNPYEQYF
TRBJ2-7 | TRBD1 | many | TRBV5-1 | TGCGCCAGCAGCGGCGGACAGGGTAGCAACGAGCAGTACTTC | CASSGGQGSNEQYF
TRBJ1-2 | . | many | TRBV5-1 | TGCGCCAGCAGCACCGGACACGGGGCAATCTATGGCTACACCTTC | CASSTGHGAIYGYTF
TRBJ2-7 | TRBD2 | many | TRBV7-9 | TGTGCCAGCAGACCCGCTGGGAGGGGCGAGCAGTACTTC | CASRPAGRGEQYF